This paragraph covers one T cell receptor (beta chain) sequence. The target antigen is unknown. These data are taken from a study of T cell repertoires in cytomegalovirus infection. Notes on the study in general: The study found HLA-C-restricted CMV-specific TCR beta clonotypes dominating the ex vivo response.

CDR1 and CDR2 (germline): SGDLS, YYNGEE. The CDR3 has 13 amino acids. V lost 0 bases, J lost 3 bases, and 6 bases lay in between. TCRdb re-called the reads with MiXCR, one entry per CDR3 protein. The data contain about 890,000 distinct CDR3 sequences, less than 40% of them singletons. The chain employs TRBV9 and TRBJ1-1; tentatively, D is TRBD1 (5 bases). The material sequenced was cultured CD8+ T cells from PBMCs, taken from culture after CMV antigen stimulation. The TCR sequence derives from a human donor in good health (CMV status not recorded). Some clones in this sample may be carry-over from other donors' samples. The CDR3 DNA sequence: TGTGCCAGCAGCGTAGGGGACTACACTGAAGCTTTCTTT. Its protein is CASSVGDYTEAFF.